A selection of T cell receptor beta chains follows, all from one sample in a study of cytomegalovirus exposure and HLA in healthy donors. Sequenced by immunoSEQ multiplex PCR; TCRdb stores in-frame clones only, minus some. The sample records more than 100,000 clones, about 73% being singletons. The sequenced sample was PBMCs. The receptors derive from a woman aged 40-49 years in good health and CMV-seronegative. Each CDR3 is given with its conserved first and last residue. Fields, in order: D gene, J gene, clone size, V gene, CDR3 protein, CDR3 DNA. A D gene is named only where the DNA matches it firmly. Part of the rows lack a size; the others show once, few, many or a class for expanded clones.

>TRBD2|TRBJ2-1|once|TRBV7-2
CASSLTSGIGEQFF
TGTGCCAGCAGCTTGACTAGCGGGATCGGAGAGCAGTTCTTC
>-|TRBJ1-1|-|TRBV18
CASSPTGGSPEAFF
TGTGCCAGCTCACCAACGGGCGGGAGCCCTGAAGCTTTCTTT
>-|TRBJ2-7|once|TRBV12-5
CASGLVQPLPGAVPGDEQYF
TGTGCTAGTGGTTTGGTACAACCCCTGCCTGGGGCAGTCCCGGGGGACGAGCAGTACTTC
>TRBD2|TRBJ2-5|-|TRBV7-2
CASSLGPLAAQETQYF
TGTGCCAGCAGCTTAGGCCCGCTAGCGGCGCAAGAGACCCAGTACTTC
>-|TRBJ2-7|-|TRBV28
CASARRVPYEQYF
TGTGCCAGCGCCCGCCGGGTTCCCTACGAGCAGTACTTC
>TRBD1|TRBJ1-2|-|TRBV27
CASRTGDYGYTF
TGTGCCAGCAGAACAGGGGACTATGGCTACACCTTC
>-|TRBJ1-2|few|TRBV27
CASSPGASYGYTF
TGTGCCAGCAGTCCAGGGGCATCCTATGGCTACACCTTC
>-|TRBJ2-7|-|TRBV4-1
CASSQGRAYEQYF
TGCGCCAGCAGCCAAGGGAGAGCCTACGAGCAGTACTTC
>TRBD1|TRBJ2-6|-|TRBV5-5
CASSSGTGAAGANVLTF
TGTGCCAGCAGCTCCGGGACAGGGGCCGCCGGGGCCAACGTCCTGACTTTC
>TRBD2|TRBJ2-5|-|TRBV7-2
CASSFLAGRRGETQYF
TGTGCCAGCAGCTTCCTAGCGGGGCGCCGGGGAGAGACCCAGTACTTC
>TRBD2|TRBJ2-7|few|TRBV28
CASSHSGVAGDEQYF
TGTGCCAGCAGTCACAGTGGGGTAGCGGGAGACGAGCAGTACTTC
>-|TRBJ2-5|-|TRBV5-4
CASSFSTGGPLQETQYF
TGTGCCAGCAGTTTTTCTACCGGAGGGCCTCTCCAAGAGACCCAGTACTTC
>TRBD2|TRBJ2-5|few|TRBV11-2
CASVGGTSNTIETQYF
TGTGCCAGCGTCGGGGGGACCTCAAACACCATTGAGACCCAGTACTTC
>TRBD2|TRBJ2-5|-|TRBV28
CASSLYPIGLAGETQYF
TGTGCCAGCAGTTTATACCCTATAGGACTAGCGGGAGAGACCCAGTACTTC
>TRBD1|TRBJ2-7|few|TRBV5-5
CASSLGQGWEQYF
TGTGCCAGCAGCTTAGGACAGGGCTGGGAGCAGTACTTC
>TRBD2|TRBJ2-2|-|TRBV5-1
CASSWGLAGGPTGELFF
TGCGCCAGCAGCTGGGGACTAGCGGGGGGGCCCACCGGGGAGCTGTTTTTT
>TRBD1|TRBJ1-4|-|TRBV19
CASRRQGALGSEKLFF
TGTGCCAGTAGGAGGCAGGGGGCGCTTGGAAGTGAAAAACTGTTTTTT
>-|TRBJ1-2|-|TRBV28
CATGGSNSGSYGYTF
TGTGCCACCGGGGGGAGCAATTCCGGGAGTTATGGCTACACCTTC
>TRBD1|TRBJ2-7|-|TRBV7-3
CASRRAPRDRVYEQYF
TGTGCCAGCAGACGCGCTCCCCGGGACAGGGTATACGAGCAGTACTTC
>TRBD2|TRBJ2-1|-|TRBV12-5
CASGLVLSGGSYNEQFF
TGTGCTAGTGGTTTGGTGCTTAGCGGGGGCTCCTACAATGAGCAGTTCTTC
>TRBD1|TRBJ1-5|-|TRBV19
CASGQGGPFGQPQHF
TGTGCCAGCGGACAGGGAGGGCCATTTGGACAGCCCCAGCATTTT
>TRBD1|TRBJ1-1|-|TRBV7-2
CASSSDRGRPEAFF
TGTGCCAGCAGCTCAGACAGGGGGCGGCCTGAAGCTTTCTTT
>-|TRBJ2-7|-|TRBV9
CASARGLTYEQYF
TGTGCCAGCGCCCGAGGCTTGACCTACGAGCAGTACTTC
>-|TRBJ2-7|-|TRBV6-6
CASSYPQGYEQYF
TGTGCCAGCAGTTACCCACAGGGCTACGAGCAGTACTTC
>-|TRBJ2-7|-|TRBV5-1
CASSFNGQGVYEQYF
TGCGCCAGCAGCTTTAACGGACAAGGGGTCTACGAGCAGTACTTC
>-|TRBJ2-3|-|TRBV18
CASSPAATDTQYF
TGTGCCAGCTCACCAGCGGCGACAGATACGCAGTATTTT
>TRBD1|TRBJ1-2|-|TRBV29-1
CSAQQQGARGYTF
TGCAGCGCACAACAGCAGGGGGCCCGTGGCTACACCTTC
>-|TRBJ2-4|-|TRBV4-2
CASSPTRTTNIQYF
TGTGCCAGCAGCCCGACACGCACCACAAACATTCAGTACTTC
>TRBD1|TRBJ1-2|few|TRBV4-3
CASSQAGTGANYGYTF
TGCGCCAGCAGCCAAGCCGGGACAGGGGCCAACTATGGCTACACCTTC
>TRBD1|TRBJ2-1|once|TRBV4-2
CASRAGGYNEQFF
TGTGCCAGCAGGGCAGGGGGCTACAATGAGCAGTTCTTC
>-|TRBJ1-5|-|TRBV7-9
CASSPGTLNSNQPQHF
TGTGCCAGCAGCCCCGGGACACTAAATAGCAATCAGCCCCAGCATTTT
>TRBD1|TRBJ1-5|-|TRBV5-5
CASSGGGTGGGFGQPQHF
TGTGCCAGCAGCGGAGGAGGGACAGGGGGGGGATTCGGTCAGCCCCAGCATTTT
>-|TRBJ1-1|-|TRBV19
CASTESGQNTEAFF
TGTGCCAGTACCGAGAGTGGACAGAACACTGAAGCTTTCTTT
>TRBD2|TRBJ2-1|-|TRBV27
CASSLPSGGSYNEQFF
TGTGCCAGCAGTTTACCTAGCGGGGGATCCTACAATGAGCAGTTCTTC
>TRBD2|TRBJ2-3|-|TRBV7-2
CASSLPTSGGASDTQYF
TGTGCCAGCAGCTTACCAACTAGCGGGGGGGCCTCAGATACGCAGTATTTT
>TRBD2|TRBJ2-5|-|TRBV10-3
CAISKTSGAAGKETQYF
TGTGCCATCAGCAAGACTAGCGGGGCAGCGGGAAAAGAGACCCAGTACTTC
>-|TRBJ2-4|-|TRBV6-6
CASTTSRTANIQYF
TGTGCCAGCACTACCAGCCGGACAGCTAACATTCAGTACTTC
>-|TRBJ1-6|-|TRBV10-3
CAISESAPANNSPLHF
TGTGCCATCAGTGAGTCCGCGCCCGCCAATAATTCACCCCTCCACTTT
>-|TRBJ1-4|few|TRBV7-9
CASSGQDWIATNEKLFF
TGTGCCAGCAGCGGACAAGACTGGATTGCAACTAATGAAAAACTGTTTTTT
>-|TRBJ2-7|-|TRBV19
CASSIAPRSYEQYF
TGTGCCAGTAGTATAGCGCCAAGGAGCTACGAGCAGTACTTC
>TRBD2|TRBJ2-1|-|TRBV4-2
CASSLARLAVNEQFF
TGTGCCAGCAGCCTAGCTAGACTAGCGGTCAATGAGCAGTTCTTC
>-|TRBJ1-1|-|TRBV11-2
CASSLNGLEAFF
TGTGCCAGCAGCTTAAACGGACTAGAAGCTTTCTTT
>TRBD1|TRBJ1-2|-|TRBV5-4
CASRLQGADGYTF
TGTGCCAGCAGACTCCAGGGGGCGGATGGCTACACCTTC
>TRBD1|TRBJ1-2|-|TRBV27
CASSPQGVQGYTF
TGTGCCAGCAGCCCACAGGGGGTACAAGGCTACACCTTC
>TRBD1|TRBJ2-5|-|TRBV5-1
CASSDGDSQIQETQYF
TGCGCCAGCAGCGATGGGGACAGTCAGATTCAAGAGACCCAGTACTTC
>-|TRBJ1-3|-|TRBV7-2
CASSNRVSSGNTIYF
TGTGCCAGCAGCAACAGGGTCAGCTCTGGAAACACCATATATTTT
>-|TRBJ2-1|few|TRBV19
CASRGGRLGKQFF
TGTGCCAGTAGAGGAGGGCGGTTGGGGAAGCAGTTCTTC
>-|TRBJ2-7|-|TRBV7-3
CASSLSVGSQYEQYF
TGTGCCAGCAGCTTATCTGTTGGGAGTCAGTACGAGCAGTACTTC
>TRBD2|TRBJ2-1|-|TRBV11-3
CASSLVGSGHNEQFF
TGTGCCAGCAGCTTAGTGGGTAGCGGGCACAATGAGCAGTTCTTC
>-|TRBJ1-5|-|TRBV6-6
CASSYSSRNQPQHF
TGTGCCAGCAGTTACTCGAGTCGCAATCAGCCCCAGCATTTT
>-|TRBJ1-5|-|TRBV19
CASSISGPPQPQHF
TGTGCCAGTAGTATAAGTGGGCCCCCTCAGCCCCAGCATTTT
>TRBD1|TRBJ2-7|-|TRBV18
CASSPPSGTGAYSSEQYF
TGTGCCAGCTCACCACCATCCGGGACAGGGGCCTACTCCTCCGAGCAGTACTTC